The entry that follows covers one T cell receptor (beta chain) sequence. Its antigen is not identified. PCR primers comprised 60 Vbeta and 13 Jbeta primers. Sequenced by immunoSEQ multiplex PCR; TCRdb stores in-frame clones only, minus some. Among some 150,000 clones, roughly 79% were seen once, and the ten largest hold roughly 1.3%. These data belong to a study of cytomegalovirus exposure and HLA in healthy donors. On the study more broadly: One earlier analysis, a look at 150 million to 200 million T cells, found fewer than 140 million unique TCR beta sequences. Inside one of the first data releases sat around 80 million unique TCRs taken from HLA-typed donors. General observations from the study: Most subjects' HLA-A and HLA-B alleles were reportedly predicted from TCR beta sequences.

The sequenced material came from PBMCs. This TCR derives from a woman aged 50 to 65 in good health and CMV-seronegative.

The CDR3: CASSPRTKANTGELFF. As DNA, the CDR3 is TGTGCCAGCAGCCCCCGGACAAAAGCGAACACCGGGGAGCTGTTTTTT. The chain links TRBV5-8 to TRBJ2-2; weak D call: TRBD1 (5 bases). Trimming cost V 4 bases and J 0 bases, with 13 bases left between them. There are 16 residues in the CDR3. From germline, CDR1 is SGHTS and CDR2 YDEGEE.